This T cell receptor (beta chain) is drawn from a study of blood T cell repertoires in COVID-19. Overall study context: T cells, B-cell-depleted T cells, or PBMCs supplied cDNA or gDNA.

TCRdb's copy holds only in-frame clones and misses some; the assay was immunoSEQ multiplex PCR. The sample lists 150,000 to 200,000 clones, about 84% occurring once. CDR1 is MNHEY and CDR2 is SMNVEV in the germline V gene (reference sequence). The CDR3 is 16 residues long. Between the trimmed V and J ends, which lost 5 bases and 1 base, there was a span of 18 bases. The sample consisted of peripheral blood. This clonotype was sampled from a woman in her twenties or thirties with acute or convalescent COVID-19. V and J are TRBV27 and TRBJ2-7, with a possible D match to TRBD2 (5 bases). CDR3 sequence (DNA): TGTGCCAGCAGTCCATCGCCCGGGGAGAGGTCCTACGAGCAGTACTTC. It is translated as CASSPSPGERSYEQYF.